This T cell receptor (beta chain) was sequenced in a study of cytomegalovirus exposure and HLA in healthy donors. As concerns this clone: Its antigen is currently unknown.

Vbeta (60) and Jbeta (13) primers were used in the PCR. The table came from immunoSEQ multiplex PCR; TCRdb's copy has only in-frame clones and leaves some out. The sample has some 190,000 clones; about nine tenths are singletons. Study results and limitations: Later on, an analysis found that several of the most significant clusters appeared to be linked to common viral pathogens, which included parvovirus B19.

Trimming took off 3 bases at V and 5 bases at J, with 17 bases between the two ends. The CDR3 spans 15 residues. Germline lookup yields CDR1 SGHRS and CDR2 YFSETQ. The sequence came from a boy aged 2-9 years in good health and CMV-seronegative. Input material: PBMCs. The rearrangement uses TRBV5-1 and TRBJ2-5, with TRBD2 as a possible D gene (5 bases). CDR3 DNA sequence: TGCGCCAGCAGCTGGGCGGGTGAAGTTGTGGAGACCCAGTACTTC. Amino acids: CASSWAGEVVETQYF.